This T cell receptor (beta chain) stems from a study of blood T cell repertoires in COVID-19 (TCRdb year 2020). Concerning the study at large: Samples covering the acute and convalescent phases of COVID-19 were provided by collaborators in the United States, Italy and Spain. The material from the prospective study consisted of cDNA or gDNA derived from T cells, B-cell-depleted T cells, or PBMCs. Where available, HLA class I and class II types were obtained from metadata supplied by the sample provider rather than from assay-based typing. The repertoires were released in a freely available public database meant as a resource for research on the immune response to SARS-CoV-2. Deeply sampled blood TCRbeta repertoires from subjects exposed to, actively infected with, or recovered from COVID-19 were included in the dataset. The samples were drawn from two sources: the first 160 participants of the ongoing ImmuneRACE study, and about 1,300 subjects contributed by 6 global collaborators. Sample metadata almost always included a de-identified subject ID, COVID-19 status, age in years and sex.

The immunoSEQ Assay, a bias-controlled multiplex PCR, was used to amplify TCRbeta CDR3 regions from genomic DNA. On the authors' methods: The number of nucleated cells in each sample was estimated from the amplification of reference gene primers within the assay. To quantify the absolute abundance of each unique TCRbeta CDR3 rearrangement, sequence reads were collapsed and filtered. For each sample, productive Simpson clonality was calculated as the square root of Simpson's diversity index over productive rearrangements. Here the immuneACCESS table is served through TCRdb, limited to in-frame sequences with V and J called. Missing clones are a known gap in these copies; in checked studies unresolved V genes cover under half, and the rest lacks a known reason. For V, J and clone size, that table is used; D and trimming come from the DNA. The sample table holds approximately 220,000 clones, of which 85% were seen once. The ten largest account for about 3% of the sample.

Regarding this clone: Its antigen remains unidentified. Nothing much larger sits one base from this clone, and base qualities are not available.

Another Seattle source contributed samples from volunteer blood donors who had recovered from COVID-19. The collaborating institutions used their own protocols to collect whole blood in K2EDTA tubes. Collaborator samples were shipped for TCRbeta analysis as frozen whole blood, isolated PBMCs, or DNA extracted from either sample type. Paper-wide results and their limitations: Clinical and demographic metadata were provided uncurated, with the amount varying by source and participant.

For CDR1 and CDR2, the germline V gene (reference sequence) lists GTSNPN and SVGIG. V lost 2 bases and J lost 1 base, and the count of bases not matched to a germline gene is 3. From the cysteine up to the phenylalanine, the CDR3 has a length of 15 residues. CDR3 DNA only is kept here, 45 bases in frame from base 1. Sequenced input: peripheral blood. This TCR was recovered from a man aged 45 to 65 who had recovered from COVID-19. Recombination joined TRBV30 with TRBJ2-7; the central 12 bases match TRBD2. The CDR3 region reads CAWSTLAGGSYEQYF. The DNA is TGTGCCTGGAGTACCCTAGCGGGGGGGTCCTACGAGCAGTACTTC.